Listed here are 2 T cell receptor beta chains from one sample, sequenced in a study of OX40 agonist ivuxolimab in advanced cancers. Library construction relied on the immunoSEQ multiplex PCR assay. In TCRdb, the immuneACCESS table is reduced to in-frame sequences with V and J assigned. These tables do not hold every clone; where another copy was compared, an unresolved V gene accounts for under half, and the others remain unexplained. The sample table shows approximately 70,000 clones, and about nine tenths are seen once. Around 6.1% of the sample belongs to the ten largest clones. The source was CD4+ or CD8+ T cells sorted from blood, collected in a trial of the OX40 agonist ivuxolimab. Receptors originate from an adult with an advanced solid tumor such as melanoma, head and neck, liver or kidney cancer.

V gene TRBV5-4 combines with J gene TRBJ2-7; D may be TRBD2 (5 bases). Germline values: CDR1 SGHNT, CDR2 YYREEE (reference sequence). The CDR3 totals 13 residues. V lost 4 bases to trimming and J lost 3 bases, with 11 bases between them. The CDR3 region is CASSLPGNYEQYF. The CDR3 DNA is TGTGCCAGCAGCCTACCGGGGAACTACGAGCAGTACTTC.

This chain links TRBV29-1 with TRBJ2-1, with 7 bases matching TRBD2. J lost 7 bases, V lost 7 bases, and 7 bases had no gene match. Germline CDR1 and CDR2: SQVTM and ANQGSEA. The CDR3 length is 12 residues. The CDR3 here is CSARLAANEQFF. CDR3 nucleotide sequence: TGCAGCGCCCGACTAGCCGCTAATGAGCAGTTCTTC.